Listed below are T cell receptor beta chains from one sample, sequenced in a study of cytomegalovirus exposure and HLA in healthy donors. Using immunoSEQ multiplex PCR, the repertoire was profiled, and TCRdb retains in-frame clones only, with some absent. The table has some 71,000 clones, approximately 80% seen once. The sequenced material came from PBMCs. The receptor source for this set is a man aged 18 to 30 in good health and CMV-seronegative. CDR3s include the opening cysteine and the closing phenylalanine or tryptophan. Fields, in order: CDR3 length, V gene, CDR3 protein.

cdr3_length: 15
v_call: TRBV6-6
cdr3_aa: CASSYSQGRDSPLHF

cdr3_length: 16
v_call: TRBV11-3
cdr3_aa: CASSPKTGGLRWEQFF

cdr3_length: 17
v_call: TRBV9
cdr3_aa: CASSPWARGGVTDTQYF

cdr3_length: 12
v_call: TRBV18
cdr3_aa: CASSTGRETQYF

cdr3_length: 14
v_call: TRBV25-1
cdr3_aa: CASSFGQGVGGYTF

cdr3_length: 14
v_call: TRBV7-3
cdr3_aa: CASSLSSYTGELFF

cdr3_length: 15
v_call: TRBV2
cdr3_aa: CASSEDRGIYYEQYF

cdr3_length: 15
v_call: TRBV6-1
cdr3_aa: CASNLDIQGLDGYTF

cdr3_length: 13
v_call: TRBV29-1
cdr3_aa: CSVAPAGNTEAFF

cdr3_length: 12
v_call: TRBV28
cdr3_aa: CASSLSRVGSFF

cdr3_length: 14
v_call: TRBV19
cdr3_aa: CASRRSVVNYGYTF

cdr3_length: 17
v_call: TRBV28
cdr3_aa: CASSSPPDRLIYNEQFF

cdr3_length: 15
v_call: TRBV28
cdr3_aa: CASRARTGVTETQYF

cdr3_length: 14
v_call: TRBV19
cdr3_aa: CASSIDRSSEEQYF

cdr3_length: 16
v_call: TRBV2
cdr3_aa: CASRETASGGTGELFF

cdr3_length: 18
v_call: TRBV7-8
cdr3_aa: CASSLARASGGALDEQFF

cdr3_length: 14
v_call: TRBV6-1
cdr3_aa: CASNWELGTGELFF

cdr3_length: 15
v_call: TRBV5-1
cdr3_aa: CASSLSGIAGNTIYF

cdr3_length: 16
v_call: TRBV7-8
cdr3_aa: CASRPGGGPGNNEQFF

cdr3_length: 16
v_call: TRBV5-1
cdr3_aa: CASSFRTGGRTGELFF

cdr3_length: 15
v_call: TRBV5-1
cdr3_aa: CASSSTAGGLNEQFF

cdr3_length: 15
v_call: TRBV19
cdr3_aa: CASRSGGAGNQPQHF

cdr3_length: 18
v_call: TRBV9
cdr3_aa: CASSVAIKGVTNTGELFF

cdr3_length: 20
v_call: TRBV6-1
cdr3_aa: CASSGGGGVRRVHQHNEQFF